The entry that follows covers one TCR beta chain sequence. V lost 8 bases, J lost 5 bases, and 10 bases lay in between. Germline V gene sequence: CDR1 ENHRY, CDR2 SYGVKD. The CDR3 runs to 11 residues. These data originate in a study of blood T cell repertoires in COVID-19. Study-wide context: The analysed material was cDNA or gDNA that came from T cells, B-cell-depleted T cells, or PBMCs.

Clones were read by immunoSEQ multiplex PCR, and TCRdb kept only the in-frame ones, dropping some. The sample lists about 670,000 clones, 90% occurring once. Sample: peripheral blood. This chain links TRBV10-3 with TRBJ2-7; possible D gene TRBD2, 5 bases. This clonotype was obtained from a woman aged 18-29 years with acute or convalescent COVID-19. The CDR3 here is CAISTRDEQYF. The CDR3 DNA reads TGTGCCATCTCAACTAGGGACGAGCAGTACTTC.